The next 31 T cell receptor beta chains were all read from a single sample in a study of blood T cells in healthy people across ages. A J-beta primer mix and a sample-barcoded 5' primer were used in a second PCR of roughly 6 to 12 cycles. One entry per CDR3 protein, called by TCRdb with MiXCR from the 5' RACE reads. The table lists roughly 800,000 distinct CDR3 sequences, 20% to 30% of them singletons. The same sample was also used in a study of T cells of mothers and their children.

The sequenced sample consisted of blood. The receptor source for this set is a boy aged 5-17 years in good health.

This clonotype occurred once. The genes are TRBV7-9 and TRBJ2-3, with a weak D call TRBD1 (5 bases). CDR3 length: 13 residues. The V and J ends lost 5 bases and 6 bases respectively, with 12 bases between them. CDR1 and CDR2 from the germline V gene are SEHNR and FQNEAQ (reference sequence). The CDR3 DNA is TGTGCCAGCAGCAAATCAGGGATGGATACGCAGTATTTT. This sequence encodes CASSKSGMDTQYF.

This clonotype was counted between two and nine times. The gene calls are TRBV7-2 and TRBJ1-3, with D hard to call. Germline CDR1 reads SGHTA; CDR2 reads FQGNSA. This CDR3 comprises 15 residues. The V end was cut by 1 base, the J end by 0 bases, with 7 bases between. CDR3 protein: CASSLGHGSGNTIYF. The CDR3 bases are TGTGCCAGCAGCTTAGGGCACGGCTCTGGAAACACCATATATTTT.

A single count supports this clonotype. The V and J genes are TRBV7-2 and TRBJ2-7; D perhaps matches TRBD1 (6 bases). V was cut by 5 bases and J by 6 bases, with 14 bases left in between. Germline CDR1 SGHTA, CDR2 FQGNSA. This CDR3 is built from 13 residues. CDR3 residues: CASSPRTELEQYF. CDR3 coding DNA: TGTGCCAGCAGCCCCCGGACAGAACTCGAGCAGTACTTC.

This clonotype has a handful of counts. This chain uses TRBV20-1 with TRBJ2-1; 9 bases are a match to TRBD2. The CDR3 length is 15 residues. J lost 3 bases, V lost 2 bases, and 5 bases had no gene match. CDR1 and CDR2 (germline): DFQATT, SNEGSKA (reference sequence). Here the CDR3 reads CSARSSGGLYNEQFF. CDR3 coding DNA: TGCAGTGCTAGAAGTAGCGGGGGACTCTACAATGAGCAGTTCTTC.

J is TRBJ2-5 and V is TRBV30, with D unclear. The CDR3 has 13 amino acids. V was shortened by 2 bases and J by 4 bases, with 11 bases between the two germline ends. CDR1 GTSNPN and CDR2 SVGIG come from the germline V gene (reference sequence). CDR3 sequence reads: CAWSLQVGETQYF. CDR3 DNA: TGTGCCTGGAGTCTTCAGGTTGGAGAGACCCAGTACTTC.

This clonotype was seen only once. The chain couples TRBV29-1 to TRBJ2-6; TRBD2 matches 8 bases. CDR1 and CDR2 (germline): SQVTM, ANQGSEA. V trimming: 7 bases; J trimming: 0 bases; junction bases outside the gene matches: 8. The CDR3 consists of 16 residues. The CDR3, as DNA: TGCAGCGCCGGCGGGGGGTACCTCTCTGGGGCCAACGTCCTGACTTTC. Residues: CSAGGGYLSGANVLTF.

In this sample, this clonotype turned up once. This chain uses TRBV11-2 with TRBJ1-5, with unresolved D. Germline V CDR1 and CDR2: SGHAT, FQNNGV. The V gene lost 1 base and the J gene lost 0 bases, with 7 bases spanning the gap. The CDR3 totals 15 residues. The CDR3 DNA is TGTGCCAGCAGCTTAGGTACAGATAGCAATCAGCCCCAGCATTTT. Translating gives CASSLGTDSNQPQHF. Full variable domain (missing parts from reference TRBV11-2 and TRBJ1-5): EAGVAQSPRYKIIEKRQSVAFWCNPISGHATLYWYQQILGQGPKLLIQFQNNGVVDDSQLPKDRFSAERLKGVDSTLKIQPAKLEDSAVYLCASSLGTDSNQPQHFGDGTRLSIL.

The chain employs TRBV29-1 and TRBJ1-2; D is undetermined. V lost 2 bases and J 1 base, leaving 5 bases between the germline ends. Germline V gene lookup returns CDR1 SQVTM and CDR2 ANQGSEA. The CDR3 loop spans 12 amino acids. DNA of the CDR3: TGCAGCGTTGAAAAGGGTAACTATGGCTACACCTTC. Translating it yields CSVEKGNYGYTF.

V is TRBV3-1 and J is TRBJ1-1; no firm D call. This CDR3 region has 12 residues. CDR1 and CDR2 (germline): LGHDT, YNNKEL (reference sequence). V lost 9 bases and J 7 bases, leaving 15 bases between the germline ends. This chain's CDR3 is CASAGGSGEAFF. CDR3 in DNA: TGTGCCAGTGCAGGTGGGAGTGGTGAAGCTTTCTTT. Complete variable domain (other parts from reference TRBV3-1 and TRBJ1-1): DTAVSQTPKYLVTQMGNDKSIKCEQNLGHDTMYWYKQDSKKFLKIMFSYNNKELIINETVPNRFSPKSPDKAHLNLHINSLELGDSAVYFCASAGGSGEAFFGQGTRLTVV.

Here the CDR3 reads CASWRVGEKLFF. In nucleotides, the CDR3 is TGTGCCAGCTGGCGGGTTGGGGAAAAACTGTTTTTT. The chain carries TRBV28 and TRBJ1-4; D not resolved. The CDR3 contains 12 residues. The V gene lost 8 bases and the J gene lost 8 bases, with 12 bases spanning the gap. Germline V gene lookup returns CDR1 MDHEN and CDR2 SYDVKM.

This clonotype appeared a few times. Written as DNA, the CDR3 is TGTGCCAGCAGCCCAGCGAACTACGAGCAGTACTTC. Translated: CASSPANYEQYF. This chain uses TRBV14 with TRBJ2-7; D unresolved. The V end lost 4 bases, the J end lost 3 bases, and 7 bases lay between the germline ends. Germline V gives CDR1 SGHDN, CDR2 FVKESK. This CDR3 has 12 residues. Full variable domain (outside the CDR3, taken from reference TRBV14 and TRBJ2-7): EAGVTQFPSHSVIEKGQTVTLRCDPISGHDNLYWYRRVMGKEIKFLLHFVKESKQDESGMPNNRFLAERTGGTYSTLKVQPAELEDSGVYFCASSPANYEQYFGPGTRLTVT.

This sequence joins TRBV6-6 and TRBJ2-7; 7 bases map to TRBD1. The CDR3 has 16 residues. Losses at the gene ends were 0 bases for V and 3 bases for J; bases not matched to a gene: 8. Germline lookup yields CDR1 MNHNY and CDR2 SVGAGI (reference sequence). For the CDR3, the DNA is TGTGCCAGCAGTTACTCGGGGACAGCTAACTACTACGAGCAGTACTTC. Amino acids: CASSYSGTANYYEQYF.

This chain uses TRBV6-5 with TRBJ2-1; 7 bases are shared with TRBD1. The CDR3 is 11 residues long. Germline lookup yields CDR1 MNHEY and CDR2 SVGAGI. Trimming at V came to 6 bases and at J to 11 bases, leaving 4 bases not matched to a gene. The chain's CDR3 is CASSRQGQQFF. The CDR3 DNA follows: TGTGCCAGCAGCCGACAGGGTCAGCAGTTCTTC.

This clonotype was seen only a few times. The CDR3 protein is CASSGWDPLVTEAFF. Here the CDR3 DNA reads TGCGCCAGCAGCGGGTGGGATCCCCTGGTCACTGAAGCTTTCTTT. V usage is TRBV4-1 and J usage is TRBJ1-1, with no clear D. The germline gives CDR1 MGHRA, CDR2 YSYEKL. This CDR3 has 15 residues. Trimming removed 5 bases at V and 4 bases at J, with 17 bases between.

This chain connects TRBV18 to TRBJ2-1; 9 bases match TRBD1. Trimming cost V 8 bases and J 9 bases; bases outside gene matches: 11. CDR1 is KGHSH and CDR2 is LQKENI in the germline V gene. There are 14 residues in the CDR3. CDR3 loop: CASPLLDRGGEQFF. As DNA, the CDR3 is TGTGCCAGCCCCCTCTTGGACAGGGGTGGTGAGCAGTTCTTC.

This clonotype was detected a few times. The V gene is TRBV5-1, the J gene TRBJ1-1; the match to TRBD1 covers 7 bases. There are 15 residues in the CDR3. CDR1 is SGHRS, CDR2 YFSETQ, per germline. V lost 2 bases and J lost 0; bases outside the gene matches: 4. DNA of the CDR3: TGCGCCAGCAGCTTCTCCGGGACAGTGAACACTGAAGCTTTCTTT. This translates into CASSFSGTVNTEAFF.

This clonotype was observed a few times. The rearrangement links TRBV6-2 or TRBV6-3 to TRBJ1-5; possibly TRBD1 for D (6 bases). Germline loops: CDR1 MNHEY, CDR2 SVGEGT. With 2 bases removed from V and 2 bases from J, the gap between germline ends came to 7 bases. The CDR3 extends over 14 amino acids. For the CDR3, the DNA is TGTGCCAGCAGTTACGCAGGGGGCAATCAGCCCCAGCATTTT. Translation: CASSYAGGNQPQHF.

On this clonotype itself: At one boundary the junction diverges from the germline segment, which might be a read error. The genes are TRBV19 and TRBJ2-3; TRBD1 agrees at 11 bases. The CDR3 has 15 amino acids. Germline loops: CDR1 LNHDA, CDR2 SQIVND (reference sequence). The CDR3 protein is CASSGTGGRTGTQYF. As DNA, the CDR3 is TGTGCCAGTAGTGGGACAGGGGGACGCACAGGTACGCAGTATTTT.

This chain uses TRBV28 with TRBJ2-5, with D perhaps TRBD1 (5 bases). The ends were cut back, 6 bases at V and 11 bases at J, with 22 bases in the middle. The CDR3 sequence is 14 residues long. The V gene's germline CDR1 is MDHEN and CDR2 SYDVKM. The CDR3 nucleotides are TGTGCCAGCAGCACCGGACATCCTCATTACGAACAGTACTTC. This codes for CASSTGHPHYEQYF.

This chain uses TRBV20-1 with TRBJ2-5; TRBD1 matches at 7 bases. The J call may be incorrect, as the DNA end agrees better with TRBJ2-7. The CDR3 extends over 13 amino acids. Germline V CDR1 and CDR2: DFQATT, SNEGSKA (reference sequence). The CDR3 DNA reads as TGCAGTGCTAGGGGACAGCAAGACTACGAGCAGTACTTC. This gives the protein CSARGQQDYEQYF.

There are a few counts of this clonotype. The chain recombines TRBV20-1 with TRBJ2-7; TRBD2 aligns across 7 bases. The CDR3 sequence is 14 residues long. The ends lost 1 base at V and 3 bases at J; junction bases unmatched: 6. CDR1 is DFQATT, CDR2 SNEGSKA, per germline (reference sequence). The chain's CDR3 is CSARGDRDYYEQYF. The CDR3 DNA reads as TGCAGTGCTAGAGGAGACCGGGACTACTACGAGCAGTACTTC.

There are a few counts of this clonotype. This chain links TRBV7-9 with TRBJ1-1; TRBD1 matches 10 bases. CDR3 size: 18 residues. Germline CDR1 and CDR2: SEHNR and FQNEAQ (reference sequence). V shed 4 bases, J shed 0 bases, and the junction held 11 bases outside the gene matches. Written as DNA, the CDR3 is TGTGCCAGCAGCTCCACTACCGGGACAGGGGTGATGAACACTGAAGCTTTCTTT. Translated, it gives CASSSTTGTGVMNTEAFF.

The CDR3 loop reads CASSYSIIGNEQFF. CDR3 nucleotides: TGTGCCAGCAGTTACTCGATAATAGGGAATGAGCAGTTCTTC. J is TRBJ2-5 and V is TRBV6-2 or TRBV6-3, with D hard to call. Judging by the DNA end, TRBJ2-1 fits better; the J call may be wrong. This CDR3 is 14 amino acids long. CDR1 is MNHEY, CDR2 SVGEGT, per germline.

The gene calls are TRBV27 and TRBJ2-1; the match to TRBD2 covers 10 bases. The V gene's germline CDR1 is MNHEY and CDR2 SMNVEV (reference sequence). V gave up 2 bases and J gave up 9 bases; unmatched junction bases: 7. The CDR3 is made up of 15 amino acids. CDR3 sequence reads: CASSLLAGAKGEQFF. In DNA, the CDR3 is TGTGCCAGCAGTTTACTAGCGGGAGCGAAGGGTGAGCAGTTCTTC.

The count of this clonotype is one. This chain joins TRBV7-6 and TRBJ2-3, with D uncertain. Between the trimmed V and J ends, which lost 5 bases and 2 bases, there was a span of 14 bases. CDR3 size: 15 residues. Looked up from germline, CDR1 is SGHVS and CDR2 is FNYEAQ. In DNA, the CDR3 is TGTGCCAGCAGCCTTGCCGGGTCGAACACAGATACGCAGTATTTT. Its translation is CASSLAGSNTDTQYF.

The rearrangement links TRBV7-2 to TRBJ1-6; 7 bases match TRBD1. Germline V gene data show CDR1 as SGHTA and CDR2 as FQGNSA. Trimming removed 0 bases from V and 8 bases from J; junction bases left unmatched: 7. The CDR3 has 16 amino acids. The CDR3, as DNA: TGTGCCAGCAGCTTAGCGGGGACAGCGACCCATTCACCCCTCCACTTT. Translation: CASSLAGTATHSPLHF.

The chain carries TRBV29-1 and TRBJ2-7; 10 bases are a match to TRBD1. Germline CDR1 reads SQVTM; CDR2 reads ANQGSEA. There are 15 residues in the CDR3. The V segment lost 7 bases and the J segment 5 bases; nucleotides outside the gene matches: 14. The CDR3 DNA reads TGCAGCGCTGTCCGATTCGGGACAGGGGAAAACGAGCAGTACTTC. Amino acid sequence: CSAVRFGTGENEQYF.

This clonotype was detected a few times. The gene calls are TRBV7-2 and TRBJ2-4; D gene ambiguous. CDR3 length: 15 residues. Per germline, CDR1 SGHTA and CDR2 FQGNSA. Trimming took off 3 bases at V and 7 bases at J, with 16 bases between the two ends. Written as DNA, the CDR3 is TGTGCCAGCAGCTTCCAGAACTCCGTGGGGAACATTCAGTACTTC. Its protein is CASSFQNSVGNIQYF. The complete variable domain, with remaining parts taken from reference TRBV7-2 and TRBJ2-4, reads GAGVSQSPSNKVTEKGKDVELRCDPISGHTALYWYRQSLGQGLEFLIYFQGNSAPDKSGLPSDRFSAERTGGSVSTLTIQRTQQEDSAVYLCASSFQNSVGNIQYFGAGTRLSVL.

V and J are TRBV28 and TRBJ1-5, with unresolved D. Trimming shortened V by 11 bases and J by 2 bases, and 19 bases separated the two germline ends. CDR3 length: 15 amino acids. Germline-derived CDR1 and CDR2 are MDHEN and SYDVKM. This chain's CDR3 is CASGPGSVGNQPQHF. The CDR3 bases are TGTGCCTCGGGCCCGGGATCTGTGGGCAATCAGCCCCAGCATTTT.

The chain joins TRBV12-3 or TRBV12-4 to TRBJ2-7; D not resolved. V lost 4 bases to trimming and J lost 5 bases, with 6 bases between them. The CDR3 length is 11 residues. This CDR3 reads CASSSIDEQYF. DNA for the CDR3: TGTGCCAGCAGTTCCATAGACGAGCAGTACTTC.

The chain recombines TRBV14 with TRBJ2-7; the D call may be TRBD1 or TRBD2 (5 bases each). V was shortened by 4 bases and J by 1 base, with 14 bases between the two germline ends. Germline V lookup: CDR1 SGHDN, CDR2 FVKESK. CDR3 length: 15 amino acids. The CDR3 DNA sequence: TGTGCCAGCAGCCGCGCGACCGGGGCTTCCTACGAGCAGTACTTC. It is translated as CASSRATGASYEQYF.